This T cell receptor beta chain came from a study of blood T cell repertoires in COVID-19. Study summary: The United States, Italy and Spain were the sources of the acute and convalescent COVID-19 samples. Sources were T cells, B-cell-depleted T cells, or PBMCs; the material itself was cDNA or gDNA.

CDR3 length equals 16 residues. J was trimmed by 1 base and V by 1 base; bases with no gene match: 6. Germline V gives CDR1 SEHNR, CDR2 FQNEAQ (reference sequence). Original methodology: Reference gene primer amplification yielded estimated nucleated cell counts. The data were produced by immunoSEQ multiplex PCR, yet TCRdb's version contains in-frame clones alone and is incomplete. V, J and clone size derive from that table, while D and trimming were established from the DNA sequence. The sample yields some 110,000 clones, around 80% seen once. The chain has TRBV7-9 and TRBJ2-7; TRBD1 matches 8 bases. The clonotype was recovered from a man aged 45-65 years with acute or convalescent COVID-19. What was sequenced was peripheral blood. The DNA of the CDR3 is TGTGCCAGCAGCTTAGGTCGGACAGGGCCATCCTACGAGCAGTACTTC. This translates into CASSLGRTGPSYEQYF. The full variable domain, completed using reference TRBV7-9 and TRBJ2-7, is DTGVSQNPRHKITKRGQNVTFRCDPISEHNRLYWYRQTLGQGPEFLTYFQNEAQLEKSRLLSDRFSAERPKGSFSTLEIQRTEQGDSAMYLCASSLGRTGPSYEQYFGPGTRLTVT.